One T cell receptor beta chain is described in this entry. What it recognizes is unknown. This PCR relied on a set of 60 Vbeta primers and 13 Jbeta primers. Using immunoSEQ multiplex PCR, the repertoire was profiled, and TCRdb retains in-frame clones only, with some absent. Seen in this sample are roughly 77,000 clones; the ten most common clones hold roughly 5%. This sample is part of a study of cytomegalovirus exposure and HLA in healthy donors. The CDR3 consists of 15 residues. Deletions cut 3 bases from V and 1 base from J, with 13 bases between. Germline lookup yields CDR1 SGHNT and CDR2 YYREEE (reference sequence). Findings of the study overall: The CMV antigen specificity of a few CMV-associated chains was confirmed through in vitro analysis. In an earlier analysis, about 87% or about 30%: the productive usage of most TCR beta V segments.

Source material: PBMCs. V is TRBV5-4 and J is TRBJ1-2; D might be TRBD1 (5 bases). This TCR derives from a man aged 30-40 years in good health and CMV-seronegative. The CDR3 DNA is TGTGCCAGCAGCTGGGGCGGGGGTGGTAACTATGGCTACACCTTC. Translated, it gives CASSWGGGGNYGYTF.